This entry lists 25 T cell receptor beta chains sequenced from one sample in a study of T-cell reconstitution after alpha-beta-depleted transplantation in children. TCRbeta library construction was performed incorporating unique molecular identifiers. Each CDR3 protein is one row after TCRdb ran MiXCR on the PCR reads. The sample contains 450,000 to 700,000 distinct CDR3 sequences, about a quarter of which appear only once. Sequenced material: PBMCs, taken before TCRalphabeta/CD19-depleted stem cell transplant. The receptors originated from a boy in the first two years of life with Wiskott-Aldrich syndrome, due to receive a stem cell transplant.

The CDR3 spells CATSIRRVIQGGEQFF. In DNA form, the CDR3 reads TGTGCCACCAGCATACGCAGAGTAATACAGGGAGGTGAGCAGTTCTTC. This rearrangement joins TRBV15 to TRBJ2-1; D tentatively reads TRBD1 or TRBD2 (6 bases each). Germline CDR1 LNHNV, CDR2 YYDKDF (reference sequence). CDR3 length: 16 residues. With 4 bases removed from V and 9 bases from J, the gap between germline ends came to 22 bases.

The V call is TRBV12-3 or TRBV12-4, the J call TRBJ2-1, with 7 bases lining up with TRBD1. The CDR3 has 16 residues. V was pared by 5 bases and J by 1 base, with 8 bases of the junction left unmatched. The CDR3 DNA reads as TGTGCCAGCAGTGCCACAGGGGTTGGGTCCTACAATGAGCAGTTCTTC. Translated: CASSATGVGSYNEQFF.

The chain recombines TRBV20-1 with TRBJ1-1, with 8 bases that match TRBD1. Germline V gene sequence: CDR1 DFQATT, CDR2 SNEGSKA (reference sequence). Trimming removed 3 bases from V and 1 base from J; junction bases left unmatched: 4. CDR3 length: 14 amino acids. CDR3 nucleotide sequence: TGCAGTGCTAGGGGGGGGACAGGGAACACTGAAGCTTTCTTT. Translation: CSARGGTGNTEAFF.

This clonotype has more than one count but fewer than ten. The chain joins TRBV11-1 to TRBJ2-3; 10 bases agree with TRBD2. The germline gives CDR1 SGHAT, CDR2 FQDESV (reference sequence). With V trimmed by 4 bases and J by 0 bases, 13 bases remained unmatched. The CDR3 has 19 residues. Here the CDR3 DNA reads TGTGCCAGCAGCTCCGAGTACCCTGGACTAGCGGCTAGCACAGATACGCAGTATTTT. This codes for CASSSEYPGLAASTDTQYF.

The CDR3 DNA reads as TGTGCCAGCAGCTTTTATGCATCCTCTGGAAACACCATATATTTT. This gives the protein CASSFYASSGNTIYF. The J gene is TRBJ1-3, the V gene TRBV7-2; D unresolved. V shed 3 bases and J shed 0 bases, with 9 bases lying between them. The CDR3 is 15 residues long. Per the germline V gene, CDR1 is SGHTA and CDR2 is FQGNSA. The variable domain in full, with the rest retrieved from reference TRBV7-2 and TRBJ1-3, is GAGVSQSPSNKVTEKGKDVELRCDPISGHTALYWYRQSLGQGLEFLIYFQGNSAPDKSGLPSDRFSAERTGGSVSTLTIQRTQQEDSAVYLCASSFYASSGNTIYFGEGSWLTVV.

The J gene is TRBJ1-1, the V gene TRBV20-1; D is uncertain. V was cut by 5 bases and J by 1 base, with 14 bases left in between. The CDR3 is 14 residues long. Germline V gene lookup returns CDR1 DFQATT and CDR2 SNEGSKA (reference sequence). CDR3 region: CSAWKEHTNTEAFF. For the CDR3, the DNA is TGCAGTGCTTGGAAGGAACATACGAACACTGAAGCTTTCTTT.

This clonotype came up a few times. The chain combines TRBV5-1 with TRBJ1-1, with D possibly TRBD1 on 5 matching bases. The ends were cut back, 0 bases at V and 7 bases at J, with 10 bases in the middle. The CDR3 totals 13 residues. Germline CDR1 reads SGHRS; CDR2 reads YFSETQ. This CDR3 is CASSLALDNEAFF. The CDR3 DNA follows: TGCGCCAGCAGCTTGGCCTTGGACAATGAAGCTTTCTTT.

This chain joins TRBV12-3 or TRBV12-4 and TRBJ2-1, with D maybe TRBD1 (7 bases). V lost 5 bases and J lost 9, with 26 bases in between. The CDR3 length is 17 residues. Here the CDR3 reads CASSRVPGGGRVAEQFF. The DNA of the CDR3 is TGTGCCAGCAGTAGAGTCCCAGGGGGAGGTCGCGTGGCTGAGCAGTTCTTC.

This clonotype showed up just once. The CDR3 coding sequence is TGTGCCAGCGGACTAGCGGCCGGAAGCACAGATACGCAGTATTTT. It is translated as CASGLAAGSTDTQYF. The gene calls are TRBV7-6 and TRBJ2-3, with 10 bases aligning to TRBD2. Germline V CDR1 and CDR2: SGHVS, FNYEAQ. V lost 8 bases and J lost 0; bases outside the gene matches: 5. The CDR3 runs 15 residues.

This clonotype was counted a few times. This chain uses TRBV9 with TRBJ2-5, with TRBD1 matching over 8 bases. J was trimmed by 1 base and V by 7 bases; bases with no gene match: 9. CDR1 and CDR2 (germline): SGDLS, YYNGEE. This CDR3 spans 15 amino acids. CDR3 in amino acids: CASQRTGIPQETQYF. The CDR3 DNA is TGTGCCAGCCAGAGGACAGGGATCCCCCAAGAGACCCAGTACTTC.

This chain joins TRBV5-6 and TRBJ2-1, with 8 nucleotides matching TRBD2. The germline V gene has CDR1 SGHDT and CDR2 YYEEEE. The ends lost 4 bases at V and 8 bases at J; junction bases unmatched: 11. The CDR3 is 15 residues long. CDR3 DNA: TGTGCCAGCAGCCCCGCTACCAGCGGGAGAGATGAGCAGTTCTTC. This encodes CASSPATSGRDEQFF.

The gene calls are TRBV6-1 and TRBJ2-2; D might be TRBD2 (5 bases). This CDR3 contains 15 residues. Germline V CDR1 and CDR2: MNHNS, SASEGT. V was pared by 10 bases and J by 6 bases, with 21 bases between. The CDR3 is CAIMNVGVSSGELFF. The CDR3 DNA reads as TGTGCCATCATGAATGTCGGGGTTAGCTCCGGGGAGCTGTTTTTT.

This sequence joins TRBV5-6 and TRBJ2-1; TRBD2 agrees at 11 bases. V gave up 1 base and J gave up 5 bases; unmatched junction bases: 8. Germline V gene data show CDR1 as SGHDT and CDR2 as YYEEEE. The CDR3 sequence is 17 residues long. CDR3: CASSLRTSGRPNNEQFF. CDR3 coding DNA: TGTGCCAGCAGCTTGCGCACTAGCGGGAGACCTAACAATGAGCAGTTCTTC.

This rearrangement joins TRBV7-2 to TRBJ2-1; 7 bases agree with TRBD2. Trimming took 0 bases from V and 8 from J; bases not matched to a gene: 7. The germline CDR1 and CDR2 sequences are SGHTA and FQGNSA. The CDR3 is made up of 15 amino acids. CDR3 protein: CASSLAGGSFDEQFF. As DNA, the CDR3 is TGTGCCAGCAGCTTAGCGGGCGGGAGTTTCGATGAGCAGTTCTTC.

The chain has TRBV4-1 and TRBJ2-1; D gene unclear. The CDR3 covers 15 residues. Germline V gene sequence: CDR1 MGHRA, CDR2 YSYEKL. V gave up 4 bases and J gave up 8 bases, with 18 bases separating them. The CDR3 is CASSLLVWGKDEQFF. In DNA, the CDR3 is TGCGCCAGCAGCCTCCTGGTTTGGGGTAAGGATGAGCAGTTCTTC.

V usage is TRBV20-1 and J usage is TRBJ2-2; 9 nucleotides match TRBD1. The CDR3 has 13 residues. With V trimmed by 6 bases and J by 4 bases, 3 bases remained unmatched. The germline V gene has CDR1 DFQATT and CDR2 SNEGSKA (reference sequence). The CDR3 sequence is CSAKTGGTGELFF. CDR3 in DNA: TGCAGTGCCAAGACAGGGGGCACCGGGGAGCTGTTTTTT.

This clonotype has only a few counts. The chain links TRBV13 to TRBJ2-7, with no clear D. CDR1 and CDR2 from the germline V gene are PRHDT and FYEKMQ (reference sequence). Deletions cut 5 bases from V and 3 bases from J, with 14 bases between. The CDR3 is 14 amino acids. The CDR3 region has the DNA TGTGCCAGCAGCGCCCCCGGGCCTCTCTACGAGCAGTACTTC. Encoded protein: CASSAPGPLYEQYF.

V and J are TRBV12-3 or TRBV12-4 and TRBJ2-2; no firm D call. Trimming pared 3 bases from V and 0 bases from J, leaving 11 bases between. This CDR3 contains 16 residues. CDR3 coding DNA: TGTGCCAGCAGTTTTGGCAGGCCCCCGAACACCGGGGAGCTGTTTTTT. This sequence encodes CASSFGRPPNTGELFF.

This clonotype has more than one count but fewer than ten. The J gene is TRBJ2-1, the V gene TRBV27, with D perhaps TRBD2 (6 bases). The CDR3 spans 17 residues. The germline V gene encodes CDR1 MNHEY and CDR2 SMNVEV (reference sequence). V lost 7 bases and J 4 bases, leaving 23 bases between the germline ends. CDR3 coding DNA: TGTGCCAGCAACTCCGAGGGTGGGGTCGGGGGTTACAATGAGCAGTTCTTC. Its protein product is CASNSEGGVGGYNEQFF.

This clonotype came up a few times. The rearrangement links TRBV3-1 to TRBJ1-6; D is unclear. V dropped 1 base and J dropped 10 bases, with 8 bases sitting between them. Germline CDR1 and CDR2: LGHDT and YNNKEL (reference sequence). The CDR3 totals 13 residues. CDR3 sequence: CASSQGRMSPLHF. The CDR3 region has the DNA TGTGCCAGCAGCCAAGGGAGAATGTCACCCCTCCACTTT.

This clonotype has just a few counts. V and J are TRBV5-1 and TRBJ2-7; D is uncertain. Trimming took off 4 bases at V and 0 bases at J, with 11 bases between the two ends. Germline V gene sequence: CDR1 SGHRS, CDR2 YFSETQ. The length of the CDR3 is 14 residues. CDR3 protein: CASSGRSSSYEQYF. CDR3 nucleotide sequence: TGCGCCAGCAGCGGAAGGTCCAGCTCCTACGAGCAGTACTTC.

This clonotype was counted between two and nine times. The chain links TRBV12-3 or TRBV12-4 to TRBJ2-5; D possibly corresponds to TRBD2 (7 bases). The CDR3 covers 16 residues. V was cut by 2 bases and J by 4 bases, with 17 bases left in between. CDR3 nucleotides: TGTGCCAGCAGTTTACATGGTCTGGGGGGGCGAGAGACCCAGTACTTC. It is translated as CASSLHGLGGRETQYF.

The chain couples TRBV5-1 to TRBJ2-3; 14 positions match TRBD2. This CDR3 is 16 amino acids long. Germline CDR1 reads SGHRS; CDR2 reads YFSETQ. J lost 9 bases, V lost 5 bases, and 11 bases had no gene match. The CDR3 spells CASRHGTSGSLGTQYF. In DNA, the CDR3 is TGCGCCAGCAGACATGGGACTAGCGGGAGTCTAGGCACGCAGTATTTT.

The chain links TRBV19 to TRBJ2-2, with D possibly matching TRBD1 (6 bases). Germline CDR1 LNHDA, CDR2 SQIVND (reference sequence). Trimming shortened V by 6 bases and J by 4 bases, and 15 bases separated the two germline ends. The CDR3 runs to 15 residues. CDR3 in DNA: TGTGCCAGTAGCCATAAGACAGGAGCCACCGGGGAGCTGTTTTTT. This gives the protein CASSHKTGATGELFF.

The rearrangement links TRBV6-1 to TRBJ2-5, with D maybe TRBD1 (6 bases). Trimming removed 2 bases from V and 5 bases from J, with 18 bases in between. This CDR3 has 16 residues. The V gene's germline CDR1 is MNHNS and CDR2 SASEGT. The CDR3 DNA reads TGTGCCAGCAGTGAACCTACAGGGATCAAGCGGGAGACCCAGTACTTC. The encoded protein is CASSEPTGIKRETQYF.